One and the same sample provided the 25 T cell receptor beta chains below, sequenced in a study of blood T cell repertoires in COVID-19. Profiling relied on immunoSEQ multiplex PCR, and the TCRdb table lists in-frame clones only, not all of them. Of 150,000 to 200,000 clones in the sample, 82% were seen once. The sample comprised peripheral blood. The source is a woman between 40 and 50 years old with COVID-19, enrolled during active disease.

This chain joins TRBV7-9 and TRBJ2-2, with a possible D match to TRBD1 (5 bases). This CDR3 region has 15 residues. CDR1 is SEHNR, CDR2 FQNEAQ, per germline (reference sequence). V was shortened by 5 bases and J by 0 bases, with 10 bases between the two germline ends. This CDR3 is CASSQDSPNTGELFF. Written as DNA, the CDR3 is TGTGCCAGCAGCCAAGACAGTCCGAACACCGGGGAGCTGTTTTTT.

The chain links TRBV9 to TRBJ1-1; TRBD1 agrees at 8 bases. CDR3 length: 15 residues. Trimming took 3 bases from V and 6 from J; bases not matched to a gene: 10. The germline V gene has CDR1 SGDLS and CDR2 YYNGEE. CDR3 in amino acids: CASSAIGTGASEAFF. The CDR3 region has the DNA TGTGCCAGCAGCGCAATTGGGACAGGAGCCTCTGAAGCTTTCTTT.

V gene TRBV27 combines with J gene TRBJ1-2; D is perhaps TRBD1 (5 bases). The V and J ends lost 6 bases and 7 bases respectively, with 21 bases between them. The CDR3 contains 15 residues. Germline values: CDR1 MNHEY, CDR2 SMNVEV (reference sequence). The CDR3 bases are TGTGCCAGCAGCCAAACCCGGCGAGGGGAGGCTGGCTACACCTTC. It yields the protein CASSQTRRGEAGYTF.

The CDR3 nucleotides are TGTGCCAGCAGCTTAGAGGGGACTAGGGAGACCCAGTACTTC. Translating gives CASSLEGTRETQYF. V gene TRBV7-6 combines with J gene TRBJ2-5; 8 bases fit TRBD2. Unmatched junction bases numbered 3, after V lost 1 base and J lost 5 bases. The germline CDR1 and CDR2 sequences are SGHVS and FNYEAQ. The CDR3 totals 14 residues.

The sample holds a few counts of this clone. The V gene is TRBV27, the J gene TRBJ1-3, with 7 positions matching TRBD1. This CDR3 has 14 residues. V lost 4 bases and J lost 2; bases outside the gene matches: 2. In germline, CDR1 is MNHEY, CDR2 SMNVEV (reference sequence). In DNA form, the CDR3 reads TGTGCCAGCAGTTCCAGGGGGACTGGAAACACCATATATTTT. This translates into CASSSRGTGNTIYF.

This chain links TRBV7-4 with TRBJ2-5; 8 bases line up with TRBD2. Germline V gene lookup returns CDR1 SGHVT and CDR2 SQSDAQ. The J segment lost 4 bases and the V segment lost 5 bases, leaving 18 bases of the junction unmatched. The length of the CDR3 is 18 residues. Written as DNA, the CDR3 is TGTGCCAGCAGCGTTTTAGGGCGGGGGGTCATCTCGGGAGAGACCCAGTACTTC. This codes for CASSVLGRGVISGETQYF.

V gene TRBV9 combines with J gene TRBJ2-3; 7 bases are shared with TRBD2. The junction had 8 bases not matched to a gene; V was cut back by 4 bases and J by 0 bases. The CDR3 is made up of 16 amino acids. Germline lookup yields CDR1 SGDLS and CDR2 YYNGEE. CDR3 in DNA: TGTGCCAGCAGCCCCCGTCTCGGGGGGAGCACAGATACGCAGTATTTT. It codes for CASSPRLGGSTDTQYF.

The rearrangement joins TRBV5-1 to TRBJ2-3; unclear D gene. V was shortened by 5 bases and J by 5 bases, with 12 bases between the two germline ends. This CDR3 has 13 amino acids. Per the germline V gene, CDR1 is SGHRS and CDR2 is YFSETQ. CDR3 amino acids: CASSILLKDTQYF. CDR3 DNA sequence: TGCGCCAGCAGTATACTCCTCAAAGATACGCAGTATTTT.

The genes are TRBV7-9 and TRBJ1-1; TRBD1 aligns across 8 bases. The CDR3 loop spans 14 amino acids. Germline CDR1 reads SEHNR; CDR2 reads FQNEAQ (reference sequence). V lost 5 bases to trimming and J lost 2 bases; unmatched junction nucleotides: 4. CDR3 residues: CASSAGQANTEAFF. The CDR3 nucleotides read TGTGCCAGCAGCGCGGGACAGGCTAACACTGAAGCTTTCTTT.

The chain recombines TRBV27 with TRBJ2-6, with TRBD1 as a possible D gene (5 bases). Deletions cut 4 bases from V and 6 bases from J, with 13 bases between. Germline V CDR1 and CDR2: MNHEY, SMNVEV (reference sequence). The length of the CDR3 is 15 residues. CDR3 DNA sequence: TGTGCCAGCAGTTCGGACACACAGATGGCCAACGTCCTGACTTTC. Its translation is CASSSDTQMANVLTF.

A single count supports this clone. The gene calls are TRBV10-3 and TRBJ1-2; D possibly corresponds to TRBD1 (6 bases). Deletions cut 3 bases from V and 3 bases from J, with 11 bases between. CDR1 and CDR2 from the germline V gene are ENHRY and SYGVKD. The CDR3 extends over 14 amino acids. The DNA for the CDR3 is TGTGCCATCAGTGACCCGACAGGAGACTATGGCTACACCTTC. Amino acids: CAISDPTGDYGYTF.

The chain couples TRBV5-6 to TRBJ2-3; TRBD2 might be the D (6 bases). Germline V gene sequence: CDR1 SGHDT, CDR2 YYEEEE. V gave up 4 bases and J gave up 1 base, with 10 bases separating them. The length of the CDR3 is 14 residues. CDR3 loop: CASSIQRGTDTQYF. The DNA of the CDR3 is TGTGCCAGCAGCATCCAGCGGGGCACAGATACGCAGTATTTT.

Concerning this clone: Its ends do not fully match the called genes, so a read error is possible. The chain is built from TRBV5-1 and TRBJ1-2; 12 bases match TRBD1. This CDR3 is 13 amino acids long. The V gene's germline CDR1 is SGHRS and CDR2 YFSETQ. The CDR3 loop reads CASSLGQGARYTF. The CDR3 DNA is TGCGCCAGCAGTTTGGGACAGGGGGCTCGCTACACCTTC.

This clone occurred a few times. J is TRBJ2-7 and V is TRBV3-1 (or the pseudogene TRBV3-2); 7 bases are a match to TRBD2. This CDR3 has 17 residues. CDR1 is LGHDT, CDR2 YNNKEL, per germline (reference sequence). Unmatched junction bases numbered 12, after V lost 4 bases and J lost 0 bases. The CDR3 nucleotides are TGTGCCAGCAGCCGGCCCGGAGCGGGACTGAGCTCCTACGAGCAGTACTTC. The encoded protein is CASSRPGAGLSSYEQYF.

V and J are TRBV18 and TRBJ2-5; D gene ambiguous. Trimming took 8 bases from V and 5 from J, leaving 15 bases between them. The CDR3 covers 13 residues. Germline loops: CDR1 KGHSH, CDR2 LQKENI. In nucleotides, the CDR3 is TGTGCCAGCCAAGGCTCTAGTTCCGAGACCCAGTACTTC. Translating it yields CASQGSSSETQYF.

The rearrangement links TRBV27 to TRBJ2-2; D remains ambiguous. CDR1 is MNHEY and CDR2 is SMNVEV in the germline V gene (reference sequence). This CDR3 region has 12 residues. Trimming stripped 5 bases from V and 4 bases from J, with 5 bases between. The CDR3 spells CASSPSTGELFF. CDR3 sequence (DNA): TGTGCCAGCAGTCCCTCCACCGGGGAGCTGTTTTTT.

The chain employs TRBV6-1 and TRBJ2-2; 7 bases line up with TRBD1. Germline V lookup: CDR1 MNHNS, CDR2 SASEGT. The CDR3 length is 19 residues. Losses at the gene ends were 4 bases for V and 0 bases for J; bases not matched to a gene: 14. As DNA, the CDR3 is TGTGCCAGCAGTGCCATTGCGGCAGGGACAGCCGCGAACACCGGGGAGCTGTTTTTT. Translated, it gives CASSAIAAGTAANTGELFF.

This clone was recorded a few times. This rearrangement joins TRBV11-3 to TRBJ1-1, with D perhaps TRBD1 (6 bases). This CDR3 has 16 amino acids. V gave up 2 bases and J gave up 3 bases, with 16 bases separating them. Per germline, CDR1 SGHNT and CDR2 YENEEA. The CDR3 is CASSLPARGSDTEAFF. In nucleotides, the CDR3 is TGTGCCAGCAGCTTACCGGCCAGGGGTTCGGACACTGAAGCTTTCTTT. Variable domain in full (rest from reference TRBV11-3 and TRBJ1-1): EAGVVQSPRYKIIEKKQPVAFWCNPISGHNTLYWYLQNLGQGPELLIRYENEEAVDDSQLPKDRFSAERLKGVDSTLKIQPAELGDSAVYLCASSLPARGSDTEAFFGQGTRLTVV.

This clone was counted a few times. The chain has TRBV19 and TRBJ1-3; possibly TRBD1 for D (6 bases). In germline, CDR1 is LNHDA, CDR2 SQIVND (reference sequence). V was cut by 6 bases and J by 2 bases, with 11 bases left in between. CDR3 length equals 14 residues. The CDR3 DNA reads TGTGCCAGTAGCCTACAGGGCCCTGGAAACACCATATATTTT. Translating gives CASSLQGPGNTIYF.

The chain has TRBV27 and TRBJ2-2; no clear D gene. This CDR3 has 14 amino acids. Trimming shortened V by 5 bases and J by 5 bases, and 12 bases separated the two germline ends. Germline CDR1 reads MNHEY; CDR2 reads SMNVEV (reference sequence). The CDR3 nucleotides are TGTGCCAGCAGTACCTCCAGGATAACCGGGGAGCTGTTTTTT. Protein product: CASSTSRITGELFF.

The CDR3 loop is CASSYSTDSYEQYF. The CDR3 DNA sequence: TGTGCCAGCAGCTACTCGACTGACTCCTACGAGCAGTACTTC. This chain connects TRBV7-8 to TRBJ2-7; no firm D call. Trimming stripped 4 bases from V and 0 bases from J, with 10 bases between. The CDR3 has 14 amino acids. CDR1 SGHVS and CDR2 FQNEAQ come from the germline V gene. Full variable domain (outside the CDR3, taken from reference TRBV7-8 and TRBJ2-7): GAGVSQSPRYKVAKRGQDVALRCDPISGHVSLFWYQQALGQGPEFLTYFQNEAQLDKSGLPSDRFFAERPEGSVSTLKIQRTQQEDSAVYLCASSYSTDSYEQYFGPGTRLTVT.

This rearrangement joins TRBV6-5 to TRBJ1-1, with TRBD1 matching over 7 bases. The trim removed 7 bases at V and 4 bases at J, leaving 6 bases unmatched. The CDR3 extends over 13 amino acids. The V gene's germline CDR1 is MNHEY and CDR2 SVGAGI. This chain's CDR3 is CASTNSGGTEAFF. DNA of the CDR3: TGTGCCAGCACAAATTCAGGGGGCACTGAAGCTTTCTTT.

The rearrangement uses TRBV3-1 (or the pseudogene TRBV3-2) and TRBJ2-2; 7 bases are shared with TRBD1. The J segment lost 0 bases and the V segment lost 6 bases, leaving 7 bases of the junction unmatched. Germline assignment: CDR1 LGHDT and CDR2 YNNKEL (reference sequence). The CDR3 runs to 16 residues. CDR3 DNA sequence: TGTGCCAGCAGTCAGATAGGGGGCGCGAACACCGGGGAGCTGTTTTTT. It translates to CASSQIGGANTGELFF.

This sequence joins TRBV29-1 and TRBJ2-7; 9 bases align to TRBD1. With V trimmed by 7 bases and J by 0 bases, 7 bases remained unmatched. There are 14 residues in the CDR3. Germline lookup yields CDR1 SQVTM and CDR2 ANQGSEA. In DNA, the CDR3 is TGCAGCGCCTCGGGGACAGGGTACTCCTACGAGCAGTACTTC. Its protein is CSASGTGYSYEQYF.

This CDR3 is CASSPSPGQSYEQYF. CDR3 DNA: TGTGCCAGTAGTCCCTCACCGGGACAGTCCTACGAGCAGTACTTC. The V gene is TRBV19, the J gene TRBJ2-7, with 7 bases aligning to TRBD1. CDR1 is LNHDA and CDR2 is SQIVND in the germline V gene (reference sequence). The CDR3 sequence is 15 residues long. After removal of 5 bases from V and 1 base from J, the junction contained 8 bases not matched to a gene.